A single sample is the source of the 30 T cell receptor beta chains below, sequenced in a study of early T cells in non-severe SARS-CoV-2 infection. TCRdb passed the 5' RACE reads through MiXCR, listing each CDR3 protein once. The table has under 95,000 distinct CDR3 sequences, 10% to 15% seen once. Sequencing used whole blood. These receptors were collected from an adult who was a healthcare worker with PCR-confirmed SARS-CoV-2 infection or an uninfected control (not recorded which).

This clonotype came up many times. The chain has TRBV18 and TRBJ2-7, with no clear D. This CDR3 has 14 amino acids. Deletions cut 3 bases from V and 2 bases from J, with 11 bases between. Germline V gives CDR1 KGHSH, CDR2 LQKENI. The CDR3 bases are TGTGCCAGCTCACCGGGCCAGACGACCTACGAGCAGTACTTC. Its translation: CASSPGQTTYEQYF.

This sequence joins TRBV28 and TRBJ2-3; maybe TRBD2 (6 bases). The CDR3 runs to 15 residues. V was cut by 2 bases and J by 1 base, with 10 bases left in between. Germline CDR1 reads MDHEN; CDR2 reads SYDVKM. Here the CDR3 DNA reads TGTGCCAGCAGTTTAAGGAGGGAAGGCACAGATACGCAGTATTTT. Protein sequence: CASSLRREGTDTQYF. Using reference TRBV28 and TRBJ2-3 for the parts outside the CDR3, the full variable domain is DVKVTQSSRYLVKRTGEKVFLECVQDMDHENMFWYRQDPGLGLRLIYFSYDVKMKEKGDIPEGYSVSREKKERFSLILESASTNQTSMYLCASSLRREGTDTQYFGPGTRLTVL.

This chain links TRBV7-3 with TRBJ2-3; D remains unclear. The CDR3 totals 13 residues. The germline V and J ends were trimmed by 3 bases and 3 bases, with 7 bases remaining between them. Germline V gene data show CDR1 as SGHTA and CDR2 as FQGTGA. The CDR3 bases are TGTGCCAGCAGCTTTGGGCAGACAGATACGCAGTATTTT. Translated: CASSFGQTDTQYF.

This clonotype showed up just a few times. The rearrangement links TRBV6-1 to TRBJ2-1; TRBD1 matches 10 bases. Per germline, CDR1 MNHNS and CDR2 SASEGT. The ends lost 5 bases at V and 3 bases at J; junction bases unmatched: 4. This CDR3 has 15 amino acids. CDR3 sequence reads: CASSSGTGDYNEQFF. The CDR3 DNA reads as TGTGCCAGCAGTTCGGGGACAGGGGACTACAATGAGCAGTTCTTC.

This clonotype was counted a few times. This chain uses TRBV28 with TRBJ1-5; no definite D call. Germline V gene sequence: CDR1 MDHEN, CDR2 SYDVKM. The CDR3 has 12 residues. V was pared by 7 bases and J by 2 bases, with 6 bases between. CDR3 loop: CASIGGNQPQHF. The DNA of the CDR3 is TGTGCCAGCATCGGAGGCAATCAGCCCCAGCATTTT.

The gene calls are TRBV7-9 and TRBJ2-2; 11 nucleotides align to TRBD1. Germline assignment: CDR1 SEHNR and CDR2 FQNEAQ (reference sequence). The junction had 1 base not matched to a gene; V was cut back by 4 bases and J by 3 bases. This CDR3 has 15 amino acids. The DNA for the CDR3 is TGTGCCAGCAGCTCGGGACAGGGGGACACCGGGGAGCTGTTTTTT. It translates to CASSSGQGDTGELFF.

In its sample, this clonotype was seen many times. The chain carries TRBV7-9 and TRBJ2-3, with 8 positions matching TRBD2. This CDR3 is built from 17 residues. The junction had 17 bases not matched to a gene; V was cut back by 5 bases and J by 7 bases. CDR1 SEHNR and CDR2 FQNEAQ come from the germline V gene (reference sequence). The CDR3 protein is CASSKRGSGSGVNTQYF. The CDR3 nucleotides are TGTGCCAGCAGCAAACGGGGAAGCGGGAGCGGTGTAAATACGCAGTATTTT.

This chain connects TRBV3-1 to TRBJ2-7; D is perhaps TRBD1 (5 bases). CDR3 length: 15 amino acids. V lost 1 base and J lost 3, with 13 bases in between. Germline CDR1 and CDR2: LGHDT and YNNKEL (reference sequence). The CDR3 loop reads CASSQGLQAHYEQYF. The CDR3 DNA sequence: TGTGCCAGCAGCCAAGGGTTACAGGCCCACTACGAGCAGTACTTC.

This clonotype came up many times. V gene TRBV14 combines with J gene TRBJ2-7, with TRBD1 as a possible D gene (5 bases). Germline V gene data show CDR1 as SGHDN and CDR2 as FVKESK. CDR3 length equals 15 residues. Trimming left V 4 bases short and J 1 base short, with 14 bases between. The CDR3 sequence: CASSPETAVSYEQYF. The CDR3 DNA follows: TGTGCCAGCAGCCCTGAGACAGCCGTTTCCTACGAGCAGTACTTC.

The rearrangement uses TRBV6-5 and TRBJ2-2; a possible D gene is TRBD1 (6 bases). Germline CDR1 and CDR2: MNHEY and SVGAGI. Trimming pared 6 bases from V and 7 bases from J, leaving 15 bases between. The CDR3 extends over 14 amino acids. DNA of the CDR3: TGTGCCAGCAGGACACAGGGAGTTAGCGGGGAGCTGTTTTTT. It encodes CASRTQGVSGELFF.

This clonotype was picked up many times. CDR3 DNA: TGTGCCAGCCGACGTTTTAAATTGGGGACAAGGGTGAATCAGCCCCAGCATTTT. It specifies CASRRFKLGTRVNQPQHF. This chain connects TRBV28 to TRBJ1-5; D possibly corresponds to TRBD1 (6 bases). Trimming left V 8 bases short and J 4 bases short, with 27 bases between. From germline, CDR1 is MDHEN and CDR2 SYDVKM. The CDR3 sequence is 18 residues long.

This clonotype was counted only a few times. The chain couples TRBV9 to TRBJ1-1, with D possibly being TRBD1 (5 bases). This CDR3 contains 14 residues. V was shortened by 0 bases and J by 2 bases, with 8 bases between the two germline ends. Germline V gene sequence: CDR1 SGDLS, CDR2 YYNGEE. CDR3: CASSVGQRNTEAFF. CDR3 nucleotides: TGTGCCAGCAGCGTAGGACAGAGAAACACTGAAGCTTTCTTT.

This chain uses TRBV20-1 with TRBJ1-5; 12 bases agree with TRBD1. Germline CDR1 reads DFQATT; CDR2 reads SNEGSKA (reference sequence). The CDR3 has 17 residues. Trimming removed 1 base from V and 2 bases from J; junction bases left unmatched: 6. CDR3 nucleotide sequence: TGCAGTGCTAGAGTTCCGGGACAGGGGGCTGGCAATCAGCCCCAGCATTTT. It codes for CSARVPGQGAGNQPQHF.

The rearrangement links TRBV4-1 to TRBJ2-1; maybe TRBD1 (6 bases). In germline, CDR1 is MGHRA, CDR2 YSYEKL. The CDR3 extends over 15 amino acids. The V end lost 3 bases, the J end lost 6 bases, and 15 bases lay between the germline ends. The CDR3: CASSQAGTFINEQFF. CDR3 DNA sequence: TGCGCCAGCAGCCAGGCCGGGACATTCATCAATGAGCAGTTCTTC.

This clonotype was recorded a few times. This rearrangement joins TRBV12-3 or TRBV12-4 to TRBJ2-7; the D gene is possibly TRBD2 (6 bases). Trimming pared 4 bases from V and 3 bases from J, leaving 13 bases between. The CDR3 is 14 residues long. CDR3: CASSSDGLIYEQYF. In DNA form, the CDR3 reads TGTGCCAGCAGTTCGGACGGACTAATCTACGAGCAGTACTTC.

V usage is TRBV3-1 and J usage is TRBJ2-7, with TRBD2 matching 11 bases. CDR3 size: 15 residues. Germline V gene lookup returns CDR1 LGHDT and CDR2 YNNKEL (reference sequence). Unmatched junction bases numbered 5, after V lost 3 bases and J lost 4 bases. CDR3 sequence (DNA): TGTGCCAGCAGCCAGCCGGGACTAGCGGTTTACGAGCAGTACTTC. It codes for CASSQPGLAVYEQYF.

This clonotype was picked up a small number of times. One end of the junction fails to match germline, which may point to a read error. The CDR3 reads CAWGTLSDEQYF. CDR3 bases: TGTGCCTGGGGGACTCTCTCCGACGAGCAGTACTTC. The chain joins TRBV30 to TRBJ2-7, with a weak D call TRBD2 (6 bases). In germline, CDR1 is GTSNPN, CDR2 SVGIG (reference sequence). The CDR3 contains 12 residues.

This clonotype was detected ten times or more. The chain employs TRBV24-1 and TRBJ1-1, with D possibly being TRBD1 (6 bases). Between the trimmed V and J ends, which lost 3 bases and 7 bases, there was a span of 17 bases. This CDR3 is 15 amino acids long. CDR1 and CDR2 from the germline V gene are KGHDR and SFDVKD. In DNA, the CDR3 is TGTGCCACCAGTGATCTCACGGACAGACTGTATGAAGCTTTCTTT. Its protein is CATSDLTDRLYEAFF.

This clonotype was detected ten times or more. CDR3 coding DNA: TGTGCCAGCAGCTTCCAGCGGCAAGAGACCCAGTACTTC. This translates into CASSFQRQETQYF. The chain employs TRBV5-5 and TRBJ2-5; D perhaps matches TRBD2 (5 bases). Germline lookup yields CDR1 SGHKS and CDR2 YYEKEE (reference sequence). The CDR3 sequence is 13 residues long. The V end lost 2 bases, the J end lost 2 bases, and 7 bases lay between the germline ends.

This clonotype was observed a handful of times. This chain uses TRBV12-3 or TRBV12-4 with TRBJ2-1; D perhaps matches TRBD2 (5 bases). CDR3 length: 16 residues. Deletions cut 3 bases from V and 3 bases from J, with 15 bases between. CDR3 in DNA: TGTGCCAGCAGTTTCCTAAGGGCGGGCCGCTACAATGAGCAGTTCTTC. Protein product: CASSFLRAGRYNEQFF.

This sequence joins TRBV5-5 and TRBJ1-6; possibly TRBD1 for D (5 bases). The V gene lost 4 bases and the J gene lost 7 bases, with 12 bases spanning the gap. The CDR3 runs 14 residues. Germline assignment: CDR1 SGHKS and CDR2 YYEKEE (reference sequence). CDR3 nucleotides: TGTGCCAGCAGCCCTAGGGACGGGAATTCACCCCTCCACTTT. It is translated as CASSPRDGNSPLHF.

CDR3 sequence reads: CASSPEGRGYTF. CDR3 nucleotides: TGTGCCAGCAGTCCGGAGGGAAGGGGCTACACCTTC. The genes are TRBV28 and TRBJ1-2; no reliable D call. Looked up from germline, CDR1 is MDHEN and CDR2 is SYDVKM. With 5 bases removed from V and 8 bases from J, the gap between germline ends came to 12 bases. The CDR3 runs 12 residues.

This chain links TRBV28 with TRBJ2-1; no clear D gene. The germline CDR1 and CDR2 sequences are MDHEN and SYDVKM. The CDR3 loop spans 14 amino acids. Trimming cost V 6 bases and J 3 bases, with 12 bases left between them. CDR3 sequence reads: CASSPPLHYNEQFF. The DNA of the CDR3 is TGTGCCAGCAGCCCCCCTCTTCACTACAATGAGCAGTTCTTC.

This rearrangement joins TRBV11-2 to TRBJ2-1; 9 positions match TRBD2. Germline-derived CDR1 and CDR2 are SGHAT and FQNNGV. The CDR3 contains 15 residues. V dropped 1 base and J dropped 8; count of bases not matched to a gene: 6. This CDR3 is CASSLVAGVGYEQFF. The CDR3, as DNA: TGTGCCAGCAGCTTAGTAGCGGGAGTAGGCTATGAGCAGTTCTTC.

This clonotype has a handful of counts. The chain is built from TRBV12-3 or TRBV12-4 and TRBJ2-1; 11 positions match TRBD1. With 5 bases clipped from V and 9 bases from J, the junction kept 9 bases outside the gene matches. CDR3 size: 15 residues. CDR3 in amino acids: CASSRTGQGVGEQFF. The DNA for the CDR3 is TGTGCCAGCAGTCGCACGGGACAGGGGGTGGGTGAGCAGTTCTTC.

The chain employs TRBV29-1 and TRBJ2-1; the match to TRBD1 covers 7 bases. This CDR3 is built from 14 residues. The V and J ends lost 3 bases and 9 bases, in that order; junction bases with no gene match: 11. The germline gives CDR1 SQVTM, CDR2 ANQGSEA. CDR3 amino acids: CSVDPQGVASEQFF. DNA of the CDR3: TGCAGCGTTGACCCCCAGGGGGTCGCAAGTGAGCAGTTCTTC.

This clonotype was counted a few times. This CDR3 is CATSAYTGELFF. Written as DNA, the CDR3 is TGTGCCACCAGTGCGTACACCGGGGAGCTGTTTTTT. The chain recombines TRBV24-1 with TRBJ2-2, with D unclear. CDR1 and CDR2 from the germline V gene are KGHDR and SFDVKD. CDR3 length: 12 residues. V was pared by 5 bases and J by 3 bases, with 3 bases between.

This clonotype was detected ten times or more. The CDR3 DNA sequence: TGTGCCAGCAGCTTAGCCCGGACAGCAAAGGGGTACACCTTC. Residues: CASSLARTAKGYTF. The rearrangement links TRBV7-2 to TRBJ1-2, with D perhaps TRBD1 (6 bases). Germline loops: CDR1 SGHTA, CDR2 FQGNSA. There are 14 residues in the CDR3. The V and J ends lost 0 bases and 11 bases respectively, with 16 bases between them.

This clonotype occurred a few times. V gene TRBV11-1 combines with J gene TRBJ2-2; weak D call: TRBD2 (5 bases). The germline V and J ends were trimmed by 10 bases and 6 bases, with 21 bases remaining between them. Germline assignment: CDR1 SGHAT and CDR2 FQDESV (reference sequence). This CDR3 contains 15 residues. The CDR3 bases are TGTGCCACCCACCTGCGGGCCGATGGGGCCGGGGAGCTGTTTTTT. Encoded protein: CATHLRADGAGELFF.

This clonotype was counted many times. V and J are TRBV7-3 and TRBJ1-1; possible D gene TRBD1, 5 bases. V was pared by 5 bases and J by 3 bases, with 10 bases between. Germline V gene sequence: CDR1 SGHTA, CDR2 FQGTGA. This CDR3 is built from 13 residues. This chain's CDR3 is CASSLSRDTEAFF. CDR3 DNA: TGTGCCAGCAGCCTTAGCAGGGACACTGAAGCTTTCTTT.